These 29 T cell receptor beta chains were sequenced from one sample in a study of read filtering for tumor transcriptome and immune sequencing. The library was built from about 400 ng RNA with molecular barcoded adaptors for alpha/delta and beta/gamma chains. TCRdb used MiXCR to reprocess the reads, holding one entry per CDR3 protein. The sample has tens of thousands of distinct CDR3 sequences, around 21% seen once; the top ten hold around 15%. Material for sequencing was a population of CD138-negative cells sorted from bone marrow. These receptors were obtained from a donor aged 40 or older with multiple myeloma.

This clonotype has a count of ten or more. The V gene is TRBV28, the J gene TRBJ2-2, with 7 bases matching TRBD2. This CDR3 spans 17 amino acids. Germline V gives CDR1 MDHEN, CDR2 SYDVKM. The V segment lost 4 bases and the J segment 6 bases; nucleotides outside the gene matches: 14. CDR3: CASSSYQRSAGAGELFF. In DNA form, the CDR3 reads TGTGCCAGCAGTTCCTACCAAAGGTCGGCGGGAGCCGGGGAGCTGTTTTTT.

In this sample, this clonotype turned up many times. This chain joins TRBV12-3 or TRBV12-4 and TRBJ1-1; no reliable D call. V lost 6 bases to trimming and J lost 1 base, with 9 bases between them. This CDR3 region has 13 residues. CDR3 sequence (DNA): TGTGCCAGCAGGGGGTCAGCGAACACTGAAGCTTTCTTT. Its protein product is CASRGSANTEAFF.

This clonotype was observed many times. This sequence joins TRBV20-1 and TRBJ2-7; 7 bases agree with TRBD2. The V segment lost 7 bases and the J segment 6 bases; nucleotides outside the gene matches: 6. Germline V lookup: CDR1 DFQATT, CDR2 SNEGSKA (reference sequence). The CDR3 loop spans 11 amino acids. DNA for the CDR3: TGCAGTGTACTAGCGATTGGCGAGCAGTACTTC. It translates to CSVLAIGEQYF.

There are many counts of this clonotype. This chain uses TRBV20-1 with TRBJ2-5; possibly TRBD2 for D (5 bases). Trimming took 6 bases from V and 10 from J, leaving 24 bases between them. The CDR3 loop spans 14 amino acids. CDR1 and CDR2 from the germline V gene are DFQATT and SNEGSKA (reference sequence). This chain's CDR3 is CSAGRRGNRGDQYF. The DNA for the CDR3 is TGCAGTGCAGGACGGCGAGGGAATAGAGGAGACCAGTACTTC.

As regards this clonotype: A much more abundant neighbour one base away suggests this may be a read error. The CDR3 does not end in the conserved phenylalanine or tryptophan, so this is likely a read error. This chain uses TRBV7-2 with TRBJ1-2; 8 positions match TRBD1. CDR3 size: 13 residues. The trim removed 5 bases at V and 3 bases at J, leaving 2 bases unmatched. CDR1 is SGHTA, CDR2 FQGNSA, per germline. The CDR3 loop reads CASSPQGDYGYTL. CDR3 DNA: TGTGCCAGCAGCCCACAGGGGGACTATGGCTACACCCTC.

The chain uses TRBV29-1 and TRBJ2-1; D unresolved. Germline CDR1 reads SQVTM; CDR2 reads ANQGSEA. Trimming left V 1 base short and J 0 bases short, with 10 bases between. This CDR3 is built from 15 residues. The CDR3 sequence is CSVEATRSSYNEQFF. The CDR3 DNA reads as TGCAGCGTTGAAGCGACGCGGAGCTCCTACAATGAGCAGTTCTTC.

Regarding this clonotype: A much larger clone lies one base from this, so it may be a read error. This chain links TRBV19 with TRBJ2-7; TRBD2 matches at 11 bases. Germline CDR1 and CDR2: LNHDA and SQIVND (reference sequence). The CDR3 is 12 amino acids. The CDR3 nucleotides are TGTTCCAAAACTAGCGGGAGCTACGAGCAGTACTTC. It yields the protein CSKTSGSYEQYF.

On this clonotype itself: A much larger clone differs by one base, so this may be a read error. The CDR3 loop is CASRYWTGSQATQYF. CDR3 in DNA: TGTGCCAGCAGGTACTGGACAGGCTCACAAGCGACCCAGTACTTC. The rearrangement uses TRBV13 and TRBJ2-5; 7 bases map to TRBD1. Germline CDR1 is PRHDT and CDR2 is FYEKMQ (reference sequence). The CDR3 extends over 15 amino acids.

Concerning this clonotype itself: This may stem from a read error, because a much larger clone lies one nucleotide away. The chain is built from TRBV5-1 and TRBJ1-1; 8 bases map to TRBD1. The CDR3 totals 15 residues. The germline V gene has CDR1 SGHRS and CDR2 YFSETQ. The CDR3 DNA follows: TGCTCCAGCAGCTCCGGGACAGGTGGGTTCACTGAAGCTTTCTTT. Protein product: CSSSSGTGGFTEAFF.

This clonotype has a count of ten or more. V gene TRBV4-1 combines with J gene TRBJ1-1; the D is unclear. The CDR3 is 14 amino acids. V lost 2 bases and J 1 base, leaving 8 bases between the germline ends. Germline lookup yields CDR1 MGHRA and CDR2 YSYEKL. CDR3 in DNA: TGCGCCAGCAGCCAATCTTCCCGGAACACTGAAGCTTTCTTT. Translating gives CASSQSSRNTEAFF.

This clonotype occurred many times. The V call is TRBV5-4, the J call TRBJ2-3; 10 nucleotides match TRBD2. Unmatched junction bases numbered 3, after V lost 4 bases and J lost 4 bases. The CDR3 consists of 14 residues. CDR1 and CDR2 (germline): SGHNT, YYREEE (reference sequence). In DNA form, the CDR3 reads TGTGCCAGCAGCGCGGGACTAGCGTCAGATACGCAGTATTTT. It is translated as CASSAGLASDTQYF.

This clonotype was counted at least ten times. The genes are TRBV29-1 and TRBJ2-5, with D maybe TRBD2 (7 bases). Trimming took off 3 bases at V and 4 bases at J, with 12 bases between the two ends. The CDR3 is made up of 13 amino acids. Germline V CDR1 and CDR2: SQVTM, ANQGSEA. The CDR3 DNA is TGCAGCGTTGATGCGGGGGCCTTAGAGACCCAGTACTTC. Translating gives CSVDAGALETQYF.

This clonotype was observed a handful of times. The V and J genes are TRBV29-1 and TRBJ1-4; TRBD1 matches at 8 bases. V shed 7 bases, J shed 7 bases, and the junction held 8 bases outside the gene matches. This CDR3 has 13 residues. Germline lookup yields CDR1 SQVTM and CDR2 ANQGSEA. DNA of the CDR3: TGCAGCGGGGGGGGGACAGGAGGTGAAAAACTGTTTTTT. It encodes CSGGGTGGEKLFF.

This clonotype was seen many times. V and J are TRBV7-8 and TRBJ1-1; D might be TRBD1 (6 bases). Germline-derived CDR1 and CDR2 are SGHVS and FQNEAQ. V lost 2 bases to trimming and J lost 2 bases, with 18 bases between them. The CDR3 length is 17 residues. CDR3: CASSLSWGRAANTEAFF. The CDR3 coding sequence is TGTGCCAGCAGCTTAAGTTGGGGGCGCGCAGCCAACACTGAAGCTTTCTTT. The full variable domain, completed using reference TRBV7-8 and TRBJ1-1, is GAGVSQSPRYKVAKRGQDVALRCDPISGHVSLFWYQQALGQGPEFLTYFQNEAQLDKSGLPSDRFFAERPEGSVSTLKIQRTQQEDSAVYLCASSLSWGRAANTEAFFGQGTRLTVV.

CDR3 region: CSAESSQGRAGELFF. DNA for the CDR3: TGCAGTGCTGAATCTAGTCAGGGGCGCGCCGGGGAGCTGTTTTTT. The chain uses TRBV20-1 and TRBJ2-2; tentative D call: TRBD1 (6 bases). The CDR3 sequence is 15 residues long. Germline CDR1 DFQATT, CDR2 SNEGSKA (reference sequence). The ends were cut back, 5 bases at V and 6 bases at J, with 19 bases in the middle.

This clonotype was seen many times. This chain uses TRBV20-1 with TRBJ2-5; D remains unclear. In germline, CDR1 is DFQATT, CDR2 SNEGSKA (reference sequence). Deletions cut 7 bases from V and 2 bases from J, with 17 bases between. The CDR3 is 14 amino acids. CDR3 region: CSGPEVCKQETQYF. The CDR3 bases are TGCAGTGGTCCCGAGGTTTGCAAACAAGAGACCCAGTACTTC.

The rearrangement joins TRBV11-2 to TRBJ2-7; the D gene is possibly TRBD1 (6 bases). The CDR3 loop spans 14 amino acids. Germline loops: CDR1 SGHAT, CDR2 FQNNGV. Trimming stripped 2 bases from V and 5 bases from J, with 13 bases between. CDR3 residues: CASSLLQGRNEQYF. CDR3 nucleotide sequence: TGTGCCAGCAGCTTATTACAGGGAAGGAACGAGCAGTACTTC.

This clonotype was counted at least ten times. V gene TRBV7-2 combines with J gene TRBJ2-1, with TRBD1 matching over 10 bases. V was clipped by 1 base and J by 6 bases; unmatched bases: 3. Per germline, CDR1 SGHTA and CDR2 FQGNSA. The CDR3 sequence is 15 residues long. The DNA of the CDR3 is TGTGCCAGCAGCTTAGAGGGACAGGGGTCCAATGAGCAGTTCTTC. As protein: CASSLEGQGSNEQFF.

The sample holds many counts of this clonotype. The V gene is TRBV7-2, the J gene TRBJ2-5; the match to TRBD2 covers 9 bases. Germline values: CDR1 SGHTA, CDR2 FQGNSA. V was pared by 6 bases and J by 2 bases, with 13 bases of the junction left unmatched. The CDR3 is 17 amino acids. In nucleotides, the CDR3 is TGTGCCAGCAGACCTACCGGAGGACTAGCGCGACAAGAGACCCAGTACTTC. Translation gives CASRPTGGLARQETQYF.

This clonotype was seen at least ten times. The chain employs TRBV4-1 and TRBJ2-2; 7 positions agree with TRBD1. This CDR3 region has 16 residues. V shed 4 bases and J 1 base; nucleotides not matched to a gene: 6. Germline V gene sequence: CDR1 MGHRA, CDR2 YSYEKL. CDR3 DNA: TGCGCCAGCAGCCCGGGACAGCGCCTGAACACCGGGGAGCTGTTTTTT. Translated: CASSPGQRLNTGELFF.

This clonotype has a count of ten or more. The chain has TRBV20-1 and TRBJ2-5; perhaps TRBD2 as D (6 bases). V lost 5 bases to trimming and J lost 5 bases, with 12 bases between them. CDR3 length: 12 residues. Germline CDR1 and CDR2: DFQATT and SNEGSKA (reference sequence). CDR3 sequence: CSAEEGRETQYF. CDR3 bases: TGCAGTGCTGAGGAGGGCCGTGAGACCCAGTACTTC.

This clonotype showed up many times. The rearrangement uses TRBV19 and TRBJ2-2; TRBD2 might be the D (7 bases). The length of the CDR3 is 14 residues. The germline CDR1 and CDR2 sequences are LNHDA and SQIVND (reference sequence). Trimming took off 6 bases at V and 5 bases at J, with 13 bases between the two ends. The CDR3 loop reads CASRQGGGTGELFF. The CDR3 nucleotides are TGTGCCAGTAGGCAAGGGGGGGGGACCGGGGAGCTGTTTTTT.

This clonotype occurred many times. The chain carries TRBV6-5 and TRBJ2-7, with TRBD2 matching over 8 bases. The CDR3 is made up of 16 amino acids. Germline CDR1 MNHEY, CDR2 SVGAGI. V lost 6 bases, J lost 5 bases, and 15 bases stayed unmatched. CDR3 sequence: CASSPRGVAGYNEQYF. Written as DNA, the CDR3 is TGTGCCAGCAGCCCCCGCGGGGTAGCGGGATACAACGAGCAGTACTTC.

At least ten counts were recorded for this clonotype. J is TRBJ2-1 and V is TRBV20-1, with D perhaps matching TRBD2 (5 bases). The CDR3 has 14 amino acids. V was shortened by 2 bases and J by 0 bases, with 8 bases between the two germline ends. Germline V lookup: CDR1 DFQATT, CDR2 SNEGSKA (reference sequence). The CDR3, as DNA: TGCAGTGCTAGAATGGGGAGCTCCTACAATGAGCAGTTCTTC. It encodes CSARMGSSYNEQFF.

This clonotype appeared many times. The genes are TRBV23-1 and TRBJ2-1; the match to TRBD2 covers 10 bases. Being an ORF, TRBV23-1 has a function that is uncertain. This CDR3 has 16 residues. V was clipped by 4 bases and J by 4 bases; unmatched bases: 7. CDR3 in DNA: TGCGCCAGCAGTCGGGGACTAGCGACCTGTTACAATGAGCAGTTCTTC. This sequence encodes CASSRGLATCYNEQFF.

In its sample, this clonotype was seen many times. This rearrangement joins TRBV29-1 to TRBJ2-1, with D uncertain. Germline CDR1 reads SQVTM; CDR2 reads ANQGSEA. Trimming removed 8 bases at V and 3 bases at J, with 8 bases between. The CDR3 totals 11 residues. Here the CDR3 reads CSWSLYNEQFF. The CDR3 coding sequence is TGCAGCTGGAGCCTCTACAATGAGCAGTTCTTC.

The table lists this clonotype with a few counts. V usage is TRBV5-1 and J usage is TRBJ2-3; no firm D call. The germline V and J ends were trimmed by 0 bases and 6 bases, with 14 bases remaining between them. This CDR3 spans 15 amino acids. The germline V gene has CDR1 SGHRS and CDR2 YFSETQ. The CDR3 DNA follows: TGCGCCAGCAGCTTGGAAGCAGGCGGACGGGATACGCAGTATTTT. Translation: CASSLEAGGRDTQYF.

In its sample, this clonotype was seen once. Germline is not matched at one junction end, which may reflect a read error. The chain recombines TRBV6-1 with TRBJ2-2, with TRBD2 as a possible D gene (5 bases). Looked up from germline, CDR1 is MNHNS and CDR2 is SASEGT. The CDR3 sequence is 15 residues long. In nucleotides, the CDR3 is TGCGCCAGCAGTGAGGGTTCCGGTTGGGTCGGGGAGCCGTTTTTT. Residues: CASSEGSGWVGEPFF.

Of note for this clonotype: Likely a read error: the CDR3 ends without its conserved phenylalanine or tryptophan. The V and J genes are TRBV7-3 and TRBJ2-3; D may be TRBD1 (5 bases). V was pared by 2 bases and J by 5 bases, with 17 bases between. The CDR3 has 16 residues. In germline, CDR1 is SGHTA, CDR2 FQGTGA. CDR3 DNA: TGTGCCAGCAGCTTAGGGGCTTTGGGGCTTCTAGATACGCAGTATCTT. This codes for CASSLGALGLLDTQYL.